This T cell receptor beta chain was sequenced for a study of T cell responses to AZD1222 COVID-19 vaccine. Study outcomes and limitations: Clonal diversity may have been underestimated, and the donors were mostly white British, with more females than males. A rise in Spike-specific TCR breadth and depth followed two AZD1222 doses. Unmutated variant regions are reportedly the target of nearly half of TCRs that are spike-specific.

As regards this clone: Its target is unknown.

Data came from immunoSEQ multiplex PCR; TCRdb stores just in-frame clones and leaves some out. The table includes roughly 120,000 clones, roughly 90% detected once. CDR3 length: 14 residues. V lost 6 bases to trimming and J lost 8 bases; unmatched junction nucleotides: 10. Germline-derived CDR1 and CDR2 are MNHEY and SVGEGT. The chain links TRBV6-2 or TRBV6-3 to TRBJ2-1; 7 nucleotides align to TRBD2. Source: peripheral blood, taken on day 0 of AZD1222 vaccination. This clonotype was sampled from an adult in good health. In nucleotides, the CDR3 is TGTGCCAGCAGACCTGGGACTACGGTCTATGAGCAGTTCTTC. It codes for CASRPGTTVYEQFF.